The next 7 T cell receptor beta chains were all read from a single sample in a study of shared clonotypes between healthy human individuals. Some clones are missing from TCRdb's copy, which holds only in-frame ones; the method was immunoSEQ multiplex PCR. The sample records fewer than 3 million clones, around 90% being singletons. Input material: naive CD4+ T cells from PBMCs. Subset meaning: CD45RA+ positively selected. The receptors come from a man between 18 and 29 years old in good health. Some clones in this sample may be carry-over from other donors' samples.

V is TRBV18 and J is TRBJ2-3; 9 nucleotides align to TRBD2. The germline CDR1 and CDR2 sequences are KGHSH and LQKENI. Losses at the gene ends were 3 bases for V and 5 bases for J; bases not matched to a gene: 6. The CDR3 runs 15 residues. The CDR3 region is CASSPVSGGGDTQYF. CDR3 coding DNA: TGTGCCAGCTCACCGGTTAGCGGGGGAGGAGATACGCAGTATTTT.

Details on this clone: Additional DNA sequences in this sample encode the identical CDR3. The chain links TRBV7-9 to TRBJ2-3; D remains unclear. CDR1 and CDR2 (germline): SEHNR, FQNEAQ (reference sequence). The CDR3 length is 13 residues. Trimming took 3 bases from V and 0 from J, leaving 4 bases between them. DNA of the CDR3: TGTGCCAGCAGCTTGTACAGCACAGATACGCAGTATTTT. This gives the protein CASSLYSTDTQYF.

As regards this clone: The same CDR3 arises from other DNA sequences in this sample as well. The CDR3 spells CAISESSYGYTF. CDR3 nucleotide sequence: TGTGCCATCAGTGAGTCCAGCTATGGCTACACCTTC. The rearrangement joins TRBV10-3 to TRBJ1-2, with D unclear. The CDR3 is 12 amino acids. V was shortened by 0 bases and J by 4 bases, with 3 bases between the two germline ends. Germline V CDR1 and CDR2: ENHRY, SYGVKD.

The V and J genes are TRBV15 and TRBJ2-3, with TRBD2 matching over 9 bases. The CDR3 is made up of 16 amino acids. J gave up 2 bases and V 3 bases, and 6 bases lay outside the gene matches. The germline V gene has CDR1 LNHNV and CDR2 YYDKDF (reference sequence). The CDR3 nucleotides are TGTGCCACCAGCAGTCGAATAGCGGGAGACACAGATACGCAGTATTTT. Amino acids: CATSSRIAGDTDTQYF.

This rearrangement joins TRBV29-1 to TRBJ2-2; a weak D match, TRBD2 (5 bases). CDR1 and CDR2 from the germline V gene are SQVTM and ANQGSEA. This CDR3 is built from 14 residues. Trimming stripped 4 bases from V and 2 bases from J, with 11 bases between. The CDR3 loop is CSVGSGINTGELFF. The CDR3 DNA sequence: TGCAGCGTTGGTTCGGGGATTAACACCGGGGAGCTGTTTTTT.

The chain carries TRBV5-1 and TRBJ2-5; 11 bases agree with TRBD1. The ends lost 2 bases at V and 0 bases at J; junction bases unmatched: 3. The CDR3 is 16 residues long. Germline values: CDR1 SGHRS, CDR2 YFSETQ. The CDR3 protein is CASSFGQGANQETQYF. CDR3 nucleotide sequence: TGCGCCAGCAGCTTCGGACAGGGGGCTAACCAAGAGACCCAGTACTTC.

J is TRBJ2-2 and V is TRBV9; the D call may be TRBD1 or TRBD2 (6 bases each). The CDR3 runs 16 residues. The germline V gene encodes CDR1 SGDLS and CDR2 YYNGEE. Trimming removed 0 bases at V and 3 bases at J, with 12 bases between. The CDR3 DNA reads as TGTGCCAGCAGCGTAGAGTGGGGGGCGGACACCGGGGAGCTGTTTTTT. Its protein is CASSVEWGADTGELFF.